The 22 T cell receptor beta chains reported below all come from one sample, sequenced in a study of blood T cell repertoires in COVID-19. The data were produced by immunoSEQ multiplex PCR, yet TCRdb's version contains in-frame clones alone and is incomplete. The sample yields 140,000 to 150,000 clones, around four fifths seen once. Sequencing was performed on PBMCs or T cells enriched from blood (not recorded which). Every receptor here comes from a middle-aged woman who had recovered from COVID-19.

The rearrangement links TRBV5-1 to TRBJ2-2; 7 nucleotides align to TRBD1. The J segment lost 6 bases and the V segment lost 3 bases, leaving 5 bases of the junction unmatched. Germline CDR1 reads SGHRS; CDR2 reads YFSETQ. The CDR3 length is 14 residues. CDR3 nucleotides: TGCGCCAGCAGCTCGACAGGGTCCGCCGGGGAGCTGTTTTTT. Translated, it gives CASSSTGSAGELFF. Using reference TRBV5-1 and TRBJ2-2 for the parts outside the CDR3, the full variable domain is KAGVTQTPRYLIKTRGQQVTLSCSPISGHRSVSWYQQTPGQGLQFLFEYFSETQRNKGNFPGRFSGRQFSNSRSEMNVSTLELGDSALYLCASSSTGSAGELFFGEGSRLTVL.

The chain employs TRBV6-4 and TRBJ2-2, with D perhaps matching TRBD1 (5 bases). The CDR3 spans 13 residues. Trimming took off 4 bases at V and 7 bases at J, with 10 bases between the two ends. The germline CDR1 and CDR2 sequences are MRHNA and SNTAGT. CDR3 DNA: TGTGCCAGCAGTGGGCAGGGAAGCGGGGAGCTGTTTTTT. Protein product: CASSGQGSGELFF.

The chain joins TRBV28 to TRBJ2-1; 7 nucleotides line up with TRBD2. J gave up 0 bases and V 4 bases, and 3 bases lay outside the gene matches. The germline CDR1 and CDR2 sequences are MDHEN and SYDVKM. This CDR3 is built from 15 residues. In nucleotides, the CDR3 is TGTGCCAGCAGTTCTAGCGGCAGCTCCTACAATGAGCAGTTCTTC. It encodes CASSSSGSSYNEQFF.

The V gene is TRBV4-1, the J gene TRBJ1-5; 9 bases line up with TRBD1. The CDR3 has 16 amino acids. Germline V gene lookup returns CDR1 MGHRA and CDR2 YSYEKL. V gave up 4 bases and J gave up 0 bases; unmatched junction bases: 4. The chain's CDR3 is CASSPTGGSSNQPQHF. DNA for the CDR3: TGCGCCAGCAGCCCGACAGGGGGAAGTAGCAATCAGCCCCAGCATTTT.

The V and J genes are TRBV7-9 and TRBJ1-1, with 8 nucleotides matching TRBD1. Germline V gene data show CDR1 as SEHNR and CDR2 as FQNEAQ (reference sequence). The length of the CDR3 is 18 residues. The V and J ends lost 5 bases and 0 bases, in that order; junction bases with no gene match: 14. The chain's CDR3 is CASSPRTTDRGMNTEAFF. CDR3 sequence (DNA): TGTGCCAGCAGCCCAAGAACGACTGACAGGGGAATGAACACTGAAGCTTTCTTT.

V is TRBV2 and J is TRBJ2-1; D gene uncertain. This CDR3 has 15 amino acids. V was shortened by 2 bases and J by 0 bases, with 8 bases between the two germline ends. Germline V gives CDR1 SNHLY, CDR2 FYNNEI. This CDR3 is CASSELRSSYNEQFF. The CDR3 DNA reads TGTGCCAGCAGTGAATTGCGGAGCTCCTACAATGAGCAGTTCTTC.

This clone appeared once. Sequence at one end of the junction differs from germline and may be a read error. The CDR3 region is CASRLGASNQPQHF. The CDR3, as DNA: TGTGCCAGCAGATTAGGGGCCAGCAATCAGCCCCAGCATTTT. The rearrangement links TRBV7-8 to TRBJ1-5; weak D call: TRBD1 (5 bases). The CDR3 runs 14 residues. The germline V gene encodes CDR1 SGHVS and CDR2 FQNEAQ.

V usage is TRBV7-9 and J usage is TRBJ2-5; 8 bases align to TRBD1. The CDR3 runs 16 residues. Germline V gene lookup returns CDR1 SEHNR and CDR2 FQNEAQ (reference sequence). Trimming took 5 bases from V and 2 from J; bases not matched to a gene: 10. The CDR3 loop reads CASSLGGTGKQETQYF. The CDR3 nucleotides are TGTGCCAGCAGCCTGGGCGGGACAGGAAAACAAGAGACCCAGTACTTC.

The chain is built from TRBV10-1 and TRBJ2-7; 10 bases agree with TRBD2. The germline V gene has CDR1 WNHNN and CDR2 SYGVQD (reference sequence). There are 16 residues in the CDR3. Losses at the gene ends were 7 bases for V and 0 bases for J; bases not matched to a gene: 9. The CDR3 DNA sequence: TGCGCCAGCAACACCTTAGCGGGAGGCCTCTCCTACGAGCAGTACTTC. This sequence encodes CASNTLAGGLSYEQYF.

CDR3 loop: CASSLSRRGGTDTQYF. In DNA, the CDR3 is TGTGCCAGCAGCTTGAGTCGGCGGGGGGGCACAGATACGCAGTATTTT. The chain joins TRBV5-6 to TRBJ2-3, with 8 bases identical to TRBD2. CDR1 and CDR2 from the germline V gene are SGHDT and YYEEEE. The length of the CDR3 is 16 residues. V dropped 1 base and J dropped 1; count of bases not matched to a gene: 5.

This clone has just a few counts. The V and J genes are TRBV6-2 or TRBV6-3 and TRBJ2-2, with 7 bases identical to TRBD2. Germline V lookup: CDR1 MNHEY, CDR2 SVGEGT. V shed 6 bases and J 4 bases; nucleotides not matched to a gene: 17. This CDR3 region has 18 residues. The CDR3 sequence: CASSPGFLRWGGTGELFF. CDR3 nucleotide sequence: TGTGCCAGCAGCCCCGGATTCCTTCGATGGGGGGGCACCGGGGAGCTGTTTTTT.

This clone was observed a single time. This sample also contains other DNA sequences that code for the same CDR3. The chain has TRBV9 and TRBJ2-1; D gene uncertain. CDR1 SGDLS and CDR2 YYNGEE come from the germline V gene. The V gene lost 0 bases and the J gene lost 0 bases, with 7 bases spanning the gap. The CDR3 contains 15 residues. CDR3 sequence reads: CASSVGSGSYNEQFF. The CDR3 coding sequence is TGTGCCAGCAGCGTAGGCAGTGGCTCCTACAATGAGCAGTTCTTC.

The chain has TRBV7-3 and TRBJ2-7, with a tentative D call TRBD1 (5 bases). The germline CDR1 and CDR2 sequences are SGHTA and FQGTGA. The CDR3 is 13 amino acids. Trimming cost V 2 bases and J 3 bases, with 8 bases left between them. The CDR3 here is CASSLGRVYEQYF. The CDR3 DNA is TGTGCCAGCAGCTTAGGCAGGGTCTACGAGCAGTACTTC.

This clone occurred a few times. The CDR3 reads CASTWDSGGYTF. In nucleotides, the CDR3 is TGTGCCAGCACTTGGGACAGTGGTGGCTACACCTTC. The chain couples TRBV2 to TRBJ1-2, with 7 bases that match TRBD1. This CDR3 is built from 12 residues. The germline V gene has CDR1 SNHLY and CDR2 FYNNEI. V lost 7 bases to trimming and J lost 7 bases; unmatched junction nucleotides: 6.

The V and J genes are TRBV4-1 and TRBJ2-3; D remains unclear. The V end was cut by 3 bases, the J end by 2 bases, with 9 bases between. CDR1 MGHRA and CDR2 YSYEKL come from the germline V gene. There are 14 residues in the CDR3. The CDR3 loop is CASSQTLPTDTQYF. DNA for the CDR3: TGCGCCAGCAGCCAGACTCTGCCCACAGATACGCAGTATTTT.

The V call is TRBV5-1, the J call TRBJ2-7, with TRBD1 as a possible D gene (6 bases). Trimming removed 3 bases at V and 0 bases at J, with 10 bases between. The CDR3 is 14 amino acids. Per the germline V gene, CDR1 is SGHRS and CDR2 is YFSETQ. CDR3 DNA: TGCGCCAGCAGCTGGGACACTAGCTCCTACGAGCAGTACTTC. This gives the protein CASSWDTSSYEQYF.

V gene TRBV5-1 combines with J gene TRBJ2-1; 8 bases are a match to TRBD1. Germline values: CDR1 SGHRS, CDR2 YFSETQ. V was clipped by 4 bases and J by 5 bases; unmatched bases: 5. CDR3 length: 14 amino acids. CDR3 in amino acids: CASSTGQGNNEQFF. Here the CDR3 DNA reads TGCGCCAGCAGCACCGGACAGGGCAACAATGAGCAGTTCTTC. Combining the CDR3 with reference TRBV5-1 and TRBJ2-1 gives the whole variable domain KAGVTQTPRYLIKTRGQQVTLSCSPISGHRSVSWYQQTPGQGLQFLFEYFSETQRNKGNFPGRFSGRQFSNSRSEMNVSTLELGDSALYLCASSTGQGNNEQFFGPGTRLTVL.

The rearrangement joins TRBV19 to TRBJ2-7, with TRBD1 matching 7 bases. V shed 5 bases, J shed 4 bases, and the junction held 5 bases outside the gene matches. Germline CDR1 is LNHDA and CDR2 is SQIVND (reference sequence). The CDR3 length is 13 residues. The CDR3 DNA sequence: TGTGCCAGTAGTCGACAGGGATTTTACGAGCAGTACTTC. This sequence encodes CASSRQGFYEQYF.

J is TRBJ2-3 and V is TRBV19; TRBD2 matches 9 bases. Unmatched junction bases numbered 7, after V lost 3 bases and J lost 3 bases. This CDR3 comprises 16 residues. The germline V gene has CDR1 LNHDA and CDR2 SQIVND (reference sequence). The CDR3 DNA sequence: TGTGCCAGTAGTATTCGGCGGGGGGGCGTAACAGATACGCAGTATTTT. This codes for CASSIRRGGVTDTQYF.

The genes are TRBV2 and TRBJ1-3; D gene uncertain. Germline lookup yields CDR1 SNHLY and CDR2 FYNNEI. Deletions cut 3 bases from V and 8 bases from J, with 8 bases between. CDR3 length: 12 amino acids. CDR3 sequence: CASSERVYTIYF. The CDR3 coding sequence is TGTGCCAGCAGTGAGAGGGTTTACACCATATATTTT.

The chain carries TRBV7-9 and TRBJ2-1; 14 nucleotides line up with TRBD2. The CDR3 length is 15 residues. V was pared by 5 bases and J by 13 bases, with 10 bases of the junction left unmatched. Germline CDR1 SEHNR, CDR2 FQNEAQ (reference sequence). The CDR3 sequence: CASSLSTSGGASQFF. The CDR3 nucleotides are TGTGCCAGCAGCCTCTCGACTAGCGGGGGGGCTTCACAGTTCTTC.

The CDR3 DNA is TGTGCCAGCAGCCAAGCTAGCGGGTTCTACAATGAGCAGTTCTTC. It encodes CASSQASGFYNEQFF. The chain joins TRBV3-1 (or the pseudogene TRBV3-2) to TRBJ2-1; 8 bases align to TRBD2. The V segment lost 1 base and the J segment 3 bases; nucleotides outside the gene matches: 2. CDR1 and CDR2 from the germline V gene are LGHDT and YNNKEL (reference sequence). The CDR3 is made up of 15 amino acids.